The clone carrying this T cell receptor (beta chain) showed up many times. Its target is not known. TCR beta libraries were built with iRepertoire HTBI primers and Arm-PCR of CDR3 regions. A single record per CDR3 protein comes from TCRdb applying MiXCR to the multiplex PCR reads. Altogether hundreds of thousands of distinct CDR3 sequences are present, about a sixth being singletons, with the ten largest covering about 24%. This entry is derived from a study of regulatory T cells in long-lasting Graves disease. The study's findings and limits: Accuracy was perhaps lowered by the small sample size. Persistent Graves' patients showed less TCR diversity than newly diagnosed ones. Under persistent disease, TRBV28, TRBJ1-2 and TRBJ2-5 were used preferentially.

The CDR3 length is 16 residues. Germline assignment: CDR1 SGHRS and CDR2 YFSETQ. Deletions cut 0 bases from V and 3 bases from J, with 13 bases between. Time point here: newly diagnosed GD, antithyroid drugs for less than 3 months. Scientists built the TCR library using RNA that was extracted from PBMCs. Graves' disease diagnosis followed American Thyroid Association guidelines. The V gene is TRBV5-1, the J gene TRBJ2-1; the D is unclear. The input for sequencing was peripheral blood mononuclear cells (PBMCs), taken at new diagnosis, from a patient treated with antithyroid drugs. The source is a female donor with Graves disease. The CDR3 here is CASSLGPKWGYNEQFF. DNA of the CDR3: TGCGCCAGCAGCTTGGGTCCGAAATGGGGCTACAATGAGCAGTTCTTC. The full variable domain, rest sourced from reference TRBV5-1 and TRBJ2-1, is KAGVTQTPRYLIKTRGQQVTLSCSPISGHRSVSWYQQTPGQGLQFLFEYFSETQRNKGNFPGRFSGRQFSNSRSEMNVSTLELGDSALYLCASSLGPKWGYNEQFFGPGTRLTVL.